This record covers a single T cell receptor beta chain. These data belong to a study of Ad26.COV2.S vaccination and SARS-CoV-2 variants. At the level of the study: Intramuscular Ad26.COV2.S at 5x10^10 or 1x10^11 viral particles.

The V gene's germline CDR1 is LNHDA and CDR2 SQIVND (reference sequence). This CDR3 comprises 15 residues. After removal of 5 bases from V and 3 bases from J, the junction contained 4 bases not matched to a gene. Assay used: immunoSEQ multiplex PCR; TCRdb lists only in-frame clones, some missing. The sample carries about 350,000 clones, approximately 90% recorded once. Described treatment: roughly 18 received Ad26.COV2.S at low or high dose, single or two shots; several received placebo; per-sample allocation not given. At day 63 after the first vaccine or placebo injection, samples were drawn. This specimen was peripheral blood, taken in a trial of Ad26.COV2.S vaccine versus placebo. The clonotype originates from a person between 18 and 59 years old who received the Ad26.COV2.S COVID-19 vaccine or a placebo. V and J are TRBV19 and TRBJ2-2, with TRBD1 matching 9 bases. CDR3 DNA sequence: TGTGCCAGTAGTGCTACAGGGGGCTACACCGGGGAGCTGTTTTTT. Translating gives CASSATGGYTGELFF.